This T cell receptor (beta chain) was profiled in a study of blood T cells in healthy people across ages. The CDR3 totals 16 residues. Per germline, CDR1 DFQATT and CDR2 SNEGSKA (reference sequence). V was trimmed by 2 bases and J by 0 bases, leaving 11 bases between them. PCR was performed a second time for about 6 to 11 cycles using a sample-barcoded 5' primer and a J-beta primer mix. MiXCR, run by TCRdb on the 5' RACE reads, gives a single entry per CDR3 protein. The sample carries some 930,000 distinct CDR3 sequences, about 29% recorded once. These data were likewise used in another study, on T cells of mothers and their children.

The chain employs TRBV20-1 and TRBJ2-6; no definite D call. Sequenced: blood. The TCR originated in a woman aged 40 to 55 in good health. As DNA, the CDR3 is TGCAGTGCTAGAATCCGTCTGCTCTCTGGGGCCAACGTCCTGACTTTC. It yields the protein CSARIRLLSGANVLTF.